These 26 T cell receptor beta chains share one sample of origin, sequenced in a study of identical twins. TCRdb itself ran the 5' RACE reads through MiXCR, one entry per CDR3 protein. The table shows about 890,000 distinct CDR3 sequences, with about 12% occurring only once. These data were also reused for a study on yellow fever vaccine responses in identical twins.

Sequencing used PBMCs. The origin of the receptors is a woman aged 18-29 years in good health.

Many counts were recorded for this clonotype. The rearrangement uses TRBV4-1 and TRBJ2-5; D is perhaps TRBD1 or TRBD2 (5 bases each). V lost 2 bases to trimming and J lost 2 bases, with 12 bases between them. This CDR3 region has 15 residues. CDR1 is MGHRA, CDR2 YSYEKL, per germline. The CDR3 DNA follows: TGCGCCAGCAGCCAACCGGGACGGAGACAAGAGACCCAGTACTTC. Protein product: CASSQPGRRQETQYF.

This clonotype occurred a few times. The chain joins TRBV6-1 to TRBJ1-1; D is perhaps TRBD1 (5 bases). In germline, CDR1 is MNHNS, CDR2 SASEGT. V lost 6 bases and J lost 3, with 14 bases in between. CDR3 length equals 14 residues. The CDR3 sequence: CASRPSTVDTEAFF. The CDR3 nucleotides are TGTGCCAGCAGACCCTCGACAGTCGACACTGAAGCTTTCTTT.

A few counts support this clonotype. V usage is TRBV18 and J usage is TRBJ2-2; D gene uncertain. The CDR3 runs 15 residues. The ends were cut back, 2 bases at V and 1 base at J, with 8 bases in the middle. From germline, CDR1 is KGHSH and CDR2 LQKENI. CDR3 DNA sequence: TGTGCCAGCTCACCATCCCGTTTGAACACCGGGGAGCTGTTTTTT. It is translated as CASSPSRLNTGELFF.

The rearrangement uses TRBV28 and TRBJ2-5; D is tentatively TRBD1 or TRBD2 (6 bases each). V shed 6 bases and J shed 10 bases, with 15 bases lying between them. CDR1 is MDHEN, CDR2 SYDVKM, per germline. The CDR3 is made up of 12 amino acids. As DNA, the CDR3 is TGTGCCAGCAGGAGAGGGGGGCTACTCCAGTACTTC. It specifies CASRRGGLLQYF.

As regards this clonotype: The germline gene is not matched at one end of the junction; a read error may be the cause. The chain uses TRBV12-3 or TRBV12-4 and TRBJ2-2; 8 bases align to TRBD1. This CDR3 spans 19 amino acids. CDR3 DNA sequence: TGTGCCATCAGTCCACCGACCAGCAGGGGGCTGGCGAACACCGGGGAGCTGTTTTTT. Amino acids: CAISPPTSRGLANTGELFF.

V and J are TRBV15 and TRBJ2-2, with 7 bases matching TRBD2. There are 17 residues in the CDR3. V lost 2 bases to trimming and J lost 8 bases; unmatched junction nucleotides: 14. Germline loops: CDR1 LNHNV, CDR2 YYDKDF (reference sequence). Here the CDR3 DNA reads TGTGCCACCAGCAGAATTGGCCTAGCGGAGGATAGGGGGGAGCTGTTTTTT. Encoded protein: CATSRIGLAEDRGELFF.

This clonotype was seen a few times. The V call is TRBV18, the J call TRBJ2-2, with D perhaps assigned TRBD1 or TRBD2 (5 bases each). The germline gives CDR1 KGHSH, CDR2 LQKENI. The ends were cut back, 2 bases at V and 3 bases at J, with 16 bases in the middle. This CDR3 is 17 amino acids long. The CDR3, as DNA: TGTGCCAGCTCACCAACTCTGTCAGGGACGCACACCGGGGAGCTGTTTTTT. It yields the protein CASSPTLSGTHTGELFF.

Only a few counts were recorded for this clonotype. This chain links TRBV29-1 with TRBJ2-1; D is perhaps TRBD2 (5 bases). The CDR3 contains 15 residues. Trimming took 4 bases from V and 7 from J, leaving 20 bases between them. CDR1 is SQVTM, CDR2 ANQGSEA, per germline. The CDR3 bases are TGCAGCGTTGGCGGTTACTCCGGACTGGGGAATGAGCAGTTCTTC. The encoded protein is CSVGGYSGLGNEQFF.

This clonotype was observed a handful of times. The chain recombines TRBV28 with TRBJ2-5; possible D gene TRBD2, 6 bases. This CDR3 spans 15 amino acids. Germline CDR1 reads MDHEN; CDR2 reads SYDVKM. V gave up 5 bases and J gave up 2 bases, with 15 bases separating them. The CDR3 DNA follows: TGTGCCAGCAGTATTCCTAGCCGGGGGCAAGAGACCCAGTACTTC. Translation: CASSIPSRGQETQYF. Variable domain in full (rest from reference TRBV28 and TRBJ2-5): DVKVTQSSRYLVKRTGEKVFLECVQDMDHENMFWYRQDPGLGLRLIYFSYDVKMKEKGDIPEGYSVSREKKERFSLILESASTNQTSMYLCASSIPSRGQETQYFGPGTRLLVL.

This clonotype was picked up a small number of times. This sequence joins TRBV12-3 or TRBV12-4 and TRBJ1-1; D might be TRBD1 (5 bases). There are 14 residues in the CDR3. Trimming took 2 bases from V and 5 from J, leaving 12 bases between them. The CDR3 region is CASSLWGVFTEAFF. The CDR3 DNA is TGTGCCAGCAGTTTATGGGGGGTCTTTACTGAAGCTTTCTTT.

This chain joins TRBV27 and TRBJ1-2; D gene unclear. CDR1 MNHEY and CDR2 SMNVEV come from the germline V gene (reference sequence). The CDR3 is 13 residues long. V lost 3 bases to trimming and J lost 1 base, with 6 bases between them. The DNA for the CDR3 is TGTGCCAGCAGTTTTGGGATTAACTATGGCTACACCTTC. Its translation: CASSFGINYGYTF.

This clonotype was observed at least ten times. The chain employs TRBV12-3 or TRBV12-4 and TRBJ2-1; possibly TRBD1 or TRBD2 for D (5 bases each). Trimming pared 9 bases from V and 0 bases from J, leaving 15 bases between. The CDR3 is 15 residues long. The CDR3 region is CASTGTASSYNEQFF. CDR3 nucleotides: TGTGCCAGTACCGGGACCGCCAGCTCCTACAATGAGCAGTTCTTC.

Only a few counts were recorded for this clonotype. The CDR3 protein is CASSYSGITTYEQYF. CDR3 bases: TGTGCCAGCAGTTACTCAGGGATTACAACCTACGAGCAGTACTTC. The V gene is TRBV6-2 or TRBV6-3, the J gene TRBJ2-7; D is unresolved. Germline V CDR1 and CDR2: MNHEY, SVGEGT. This CDR3 is built from 15 residues. V gave up 0 bases and J gave up 2 bases, with 11 bases separating them.

The chain has TRBV5-1 and TRBJ1-1; possible D gene TRBD1, 6 bases. Trimming took 0 bases from V and 4 from J, leaving 13 bases between them. This CDR3 spans 15 amino acids. CDR1 is SGHRS, CDR2 YFSETQ, per germline. CDR3: CASSLVVQGGTEAFF. The CDR3 region has the DNA TGCGCCAGCAGCTTGGTGGTACAGGGTGGCACTGAAGCTTTCTTT.

J is TRBJ1-4 and V is TRBV5-1; D gene ambiguous. Trimming pared 4 bases from V and 0 bases from J, leaving 10 bases between. This CDR3 is 15 amino acids long. Germline values: CDR1 SGHRS, CDR2 YFSETQ. CDR3: CASSTTVATNEKLFF. CDR3 in DNA: TGCGCCAGCAGCACCACGGTTGCAACTAATGAAAAACTGTTTTTT.

This sequence joins TRBV6-1 and TRBJ1-4; a possible D gene is TRBD1 (6 bases). The length of the CDR3 is 14 residues. V lost 6 bases and J 5 bases, leaving 13 bases between the germline ends. Germline CDR1 is MNHNS and CDR2 is SASEGT. The CDR3 is CASRDRYSNEKLFF. The CDR3 DNA reads as TGTGCCAGCAGGGACAGATATTCGAATGAAAAACTGTTTTTT.

Only a few counts were recorded for this clonotype. The gene calls are TRBV18 and TRBJ2-3; 9 bases align to TRBD1. This CDR3 is 17 amino acids long. The V gene end was trimmed by 5 bases and the J gene end by 0 bases; junction bases not matched to a gene: 9. Looked up from germline, CDR1 is KGHSH and CDR2 is LQKENI. The CDR3 is CASSSLTGGASTDTQYF. CDR3 DNA sequence: TGTGCCAGCTCATCTCTTACAGGGGGCGCAAGCACAGATACGCAGTATTTT.

The chain combines TRBV7-9 with TRBJ1-1, with D perhaps matching TRBD1 (6 bases). The CDR3 covers 15 residues. Germline-derived CDR1 and CDR2 are SEHNR and FQNEAQ (reference sequence). V lost 5 bases to trimming and J lost 2 bases, with 15 bases between them. The CDR3 loop reads CASSPGGRGNTEAFF. CDR3 nucleotide sequence: TGTGCCAGCAGCCCGGGGGGCAGGGGAAACACTGAAGCTTTCTTT.

This rearrangement joins TRBV20-1 to TRBJ2-6; no reliable D call. V lost 5 bases, J lost 2 bases, and 10 bases lay in between. The CDR3 contains 14 residues. Looked up from germline, CDR1 is DFQATT and CDR2 is SNEGSKA (reference sequence). The CDR3 nucleotides read TGCAGTGCTCTCAGGAGAGCTGGGGCCAACGTCCTGACTTTC. This codes for CSALRRAGANVLTF.

This clonotype turned up a few times. The chain is built from TRBV24-1 and TRBJ1-5; 9 positions agree with TRBD1. CDR3 length: 17 amino acids. The V segment lost 4 bases and the J segment 0 bases; nucleotides outside the gene matches: 6. The germline CDR1 and CDR2 sequences are KGHDR and SFDVKD. The CDR3 loop is CATSDSGTGHSNQPQHF. CDR3 DNA: TGTGCCACCAGTGACTCCGGGACAGGGCATAGCAATCAGCCCCAGCATTTT.

In its sample, this clonotype was seen a few times. The genes are TRBV4-1 and TRBJ2-5; D tentatively reads TRBD1 or TRBD2 (6 bases each). The V end was cut by 0 bases, the J end by 13 bases, with 15 bases between. Germline CDR1 reads MGHRA; CDR2 reads YSYEKL. The CDR3 is made up of 13 amino acids. The CDR3 protein is CASSQDRGGLLYF. As DNA, the CDR3 is TGCGCCAGCAGCCAAGATAGAGGGGGGTTGCTGTACTTC.

This chain joins TRBV7-6 and TRBJ2-6; possibly TRBD1 for D (5 bases). Trimming cost V 3 bases and J 0 bases, with 12 bases left between them. Germline CDR1 and CDR2: SGHVS and FNYEAQ. The CDR3 spans 17 residues. In nucleotides, the CDR3 is TGTGCCAGCAGCTTGATAGGGGCGGCCTCTGGGGCCAACGTCCTGACTTTC. As protein: CASSLIGAASGANVLTF.

This clonotype was seen only a few times. The chain is built from TRBV20-1 and TRBJ2-7, with TRBD1 identical over 8 bases. This CDR3 is built from 12 residues. Trimming cost V 8 bases and J 3 bases; bases outside gene matches: 6. CDR1 DFQATT and CDR2 SNEGSKA come from the germline V gene (reference sequence). Written as DNA, the CDR3 is TGCAGTCCTAAGACAGGGGTCTACGAGCAGTACGTC. This sequence encodes CSPKTGVYEQYV.

The chain couples TRBV28 to TRBJ2-7; D is uncertain. Germline assignment: CDR1 MDHEN and CDR2 SYDVKM. Trimming shortened V by 7 bases and J by 4 bases, and 17 bases separated the two germline ends. The CDR3 spans 14 residues. The CDR3 sequence: CASTSGEVLYEQYF. CDR3 bases: TGTGCCAGCACCTCCGGCGAGGTATTATACGAGCAGTACTTC.

This chain uses TRBV20-1 with TRBJ2-7, with 7 bases fitting TRBD1. The CDR3 is 14 residues long. V lost 2 bases, J lost 3 bases, and 7 bases stayed unmatched. Germline-derived CDR1 and CDR2 are DFQATT and SNEGSKA (reference sequence). The CDR3 sequence: CSARSTGQHYEQYF. Written as DNA, the CDR3 is TGCAGTGCTAGATCTACGGGACAGCACTACGAGCAGTACTTC.

The genes are TRBV6-1 and TRBJ1-2; D is ambiguous. Trimming pared 0 bases from V and 3 bases from J, leaving 8 bases between. The V gene's germline CDR1 is MNHNS and CDR2 SASEGT. This CDR3 contains 14 residues. CDR3 nucleotide sequence: TGTGCCAGCAGTGAAGCGTTCGTCGACTATGGCTACACCTTC. Amino acid sequence: CASSEAFVDYGYTF.